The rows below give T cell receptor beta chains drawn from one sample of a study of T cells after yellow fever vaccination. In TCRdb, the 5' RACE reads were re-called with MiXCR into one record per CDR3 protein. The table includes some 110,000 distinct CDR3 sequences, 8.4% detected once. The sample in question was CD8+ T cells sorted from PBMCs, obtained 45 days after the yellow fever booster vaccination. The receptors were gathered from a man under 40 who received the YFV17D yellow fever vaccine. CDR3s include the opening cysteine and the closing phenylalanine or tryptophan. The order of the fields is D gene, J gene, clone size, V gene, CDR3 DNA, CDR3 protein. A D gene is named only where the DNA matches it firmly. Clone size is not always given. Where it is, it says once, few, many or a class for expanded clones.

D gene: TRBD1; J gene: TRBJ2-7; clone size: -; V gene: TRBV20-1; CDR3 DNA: TGCAGTGCTAGTTCGACCGGGACAGGCGGCTACGAGCAGTACTTC; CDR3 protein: CSASSTGTGGYEQYF
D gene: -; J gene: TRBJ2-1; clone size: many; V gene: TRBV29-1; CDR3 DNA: TGCAGCGTTGTACGTTCAGGGGTCTCCTACAATGAGCAGTTCTTC; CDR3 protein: CSVVRSGVSYNEQFF
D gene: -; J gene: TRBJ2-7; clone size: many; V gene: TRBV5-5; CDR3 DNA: TGTGCCAGCAGCTTCGGGGGGCCAACCTACGAGCAGTACTTC; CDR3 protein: CASSFGGPTYEQYF
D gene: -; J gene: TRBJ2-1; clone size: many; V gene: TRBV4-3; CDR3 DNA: TGCGCCAGCAGCCAAGAAGGAGAGGCCTACAATGAGCAGTTCTTC; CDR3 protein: CASSQEGEAYNEQFF
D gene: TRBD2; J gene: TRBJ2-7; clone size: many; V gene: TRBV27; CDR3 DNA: TGTGCCAGCAGCTTAGGCGGGAGCTCCTACGAGCAGTACTTC; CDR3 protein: CASSLGGSSYEQYF
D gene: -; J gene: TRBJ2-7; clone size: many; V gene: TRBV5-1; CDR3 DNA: TGCGCCAGCAGCTTGGTAGGGCCCTCAGCCGAGCAGTACTTC; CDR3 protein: CASSLVGPSAEQYF
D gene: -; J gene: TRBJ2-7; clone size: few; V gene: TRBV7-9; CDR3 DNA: TGTGCCAGCAGCCCGGCAGGGGTCGACGAGCAGTACTTC; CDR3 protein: CASSPAGVDEQYF
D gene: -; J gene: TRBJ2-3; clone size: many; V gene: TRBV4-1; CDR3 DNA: TGCGCCAGCAGCCAAGATTCGGCGGACGGGCTAAATACGCAGTATTTT; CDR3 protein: CASSQDSADGLNTQYF
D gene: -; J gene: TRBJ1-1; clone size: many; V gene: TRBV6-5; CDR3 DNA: TGTGCCAGCAGCAAGGGGGGGGCGATGACTTTCTTT; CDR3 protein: CASSKGGAMTFF
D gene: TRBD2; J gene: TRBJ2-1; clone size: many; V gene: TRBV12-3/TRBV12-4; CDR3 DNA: TGTGCCAGCAGCCTTTACGGACTAGCGGGAGCCTACAATGAGCAGTTCTTC; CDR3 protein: CASSLYGLAGAYNEQFF